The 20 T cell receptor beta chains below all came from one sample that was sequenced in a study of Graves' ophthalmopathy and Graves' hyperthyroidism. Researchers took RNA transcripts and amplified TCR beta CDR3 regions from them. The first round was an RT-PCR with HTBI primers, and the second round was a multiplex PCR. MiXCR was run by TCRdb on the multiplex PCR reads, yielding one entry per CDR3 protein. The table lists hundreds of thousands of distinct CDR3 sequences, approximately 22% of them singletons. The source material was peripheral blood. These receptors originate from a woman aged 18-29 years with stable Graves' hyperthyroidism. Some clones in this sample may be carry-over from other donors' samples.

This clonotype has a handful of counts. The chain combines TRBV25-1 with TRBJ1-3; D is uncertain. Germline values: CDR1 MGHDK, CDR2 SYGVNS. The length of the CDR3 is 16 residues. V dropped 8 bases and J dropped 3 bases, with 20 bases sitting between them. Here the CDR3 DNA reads TGTGCCAGCGTCCCGTCGGGAGGGAGCTATGGAAACACCATATATTTT. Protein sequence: CASVPSGGSYGNTIYF.

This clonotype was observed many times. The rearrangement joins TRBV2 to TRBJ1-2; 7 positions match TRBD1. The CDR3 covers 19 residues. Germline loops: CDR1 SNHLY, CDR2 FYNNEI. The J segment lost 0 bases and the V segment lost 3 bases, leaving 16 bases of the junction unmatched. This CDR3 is CASSDLVELGQATNYGYTF. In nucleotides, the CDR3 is TGTGCCAGCAGTGACTTAGTAGAGCTAGGACAGGCGACTAACTATGGCTACACCTTC.

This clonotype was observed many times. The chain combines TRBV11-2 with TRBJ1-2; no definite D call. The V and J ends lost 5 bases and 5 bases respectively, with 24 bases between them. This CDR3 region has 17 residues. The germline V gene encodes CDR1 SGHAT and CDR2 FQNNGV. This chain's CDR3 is CASSPNSRGRLFYGYTF. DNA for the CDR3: TGTGCCAGCAGCCCCAATTCCCGAGGACGTCTATTTTATGGCTACACCTTC.

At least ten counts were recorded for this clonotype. The CDR3 DNA reads as TGTGCCAGCAGTTCGGAGGGCTATGGCTACACCTTC. Translated: CASSSEGYGYTF. This chain joins TRBV6-5 and TRBJ1-2; D gene ambiguous. Germline CDR1 is MNHEY and CDR2 is SVGAGI. This CDR3 has 12 residues. Trimming shortened V by 4 bases and J by 4 bases, and 7 bases separated the two germline ends.

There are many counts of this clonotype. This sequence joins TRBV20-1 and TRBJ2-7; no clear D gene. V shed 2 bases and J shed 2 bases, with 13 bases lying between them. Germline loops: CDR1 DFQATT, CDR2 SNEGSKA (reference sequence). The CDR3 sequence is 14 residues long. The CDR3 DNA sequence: TGCAGTGCTAGACAGCTGGGAACAACCTACGAGCAGTACTTC. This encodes CSARQLGTTYEQYF.

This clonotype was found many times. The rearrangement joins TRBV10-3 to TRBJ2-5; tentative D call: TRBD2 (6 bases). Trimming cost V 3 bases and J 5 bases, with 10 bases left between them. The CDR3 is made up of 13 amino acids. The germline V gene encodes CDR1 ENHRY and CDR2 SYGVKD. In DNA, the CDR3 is TGTGCCATCAGTGAACGACTAGGGGAGACCCAGTACTTC. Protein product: CAISERLGETQYF.

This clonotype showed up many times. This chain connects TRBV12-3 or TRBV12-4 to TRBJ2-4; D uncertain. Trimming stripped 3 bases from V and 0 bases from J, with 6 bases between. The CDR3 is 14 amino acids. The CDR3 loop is CASSFFRAKNIQYF. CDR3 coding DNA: TGTGCCAGCAGTTTCTTCAGAGCCAAAAACATTCAGTACTTC.

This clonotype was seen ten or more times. The DNA of the CDR3 is TGCGCCAGCAGCTTGAGGCAGGGCAGAACCGGGGAGCTGTTTTTT. Amino acids: CASSLRQGRTGELFF. This chain connects TRBV5-1 to TRBJ2-2, with D possibly matching TRBD1 (5 bases). With 1 base removed from V and 5 bases from J, the gap between germline ends came to 12 bases. CDR3 length equals 15 residues. Germline CDR1 SGHRS, CDR2 YFSETQ.

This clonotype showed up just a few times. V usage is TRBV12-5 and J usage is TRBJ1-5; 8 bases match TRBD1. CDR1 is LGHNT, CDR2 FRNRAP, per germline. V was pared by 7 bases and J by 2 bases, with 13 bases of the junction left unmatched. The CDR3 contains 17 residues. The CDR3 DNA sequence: TGTGCTAGTGCCCTCGGACAGGGAAGCGGGGGCAATCAGCCCCAGCATTTT. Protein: CASALGQGSGGNQPQHF.

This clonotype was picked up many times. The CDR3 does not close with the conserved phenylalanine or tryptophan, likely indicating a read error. The CDR3: CASSQGQVMMNTEAFC. CDR3 in DNA: TGTGCCAGCAGCCAGGGACAGGTGATGATGAACACTGAAGCTTTCTGT. The J gene is TRBJ1-1, the V gene TRBV11-2; 8 bases fit TRBD1. With 5 bases clipped from V and 0 bases from J, the junction kept 8 bases outside the gene matches. Germline V gene sequence: CDR1 SGHAT, CDR2 FQNNGV. The CDR3 contains 16 residues.

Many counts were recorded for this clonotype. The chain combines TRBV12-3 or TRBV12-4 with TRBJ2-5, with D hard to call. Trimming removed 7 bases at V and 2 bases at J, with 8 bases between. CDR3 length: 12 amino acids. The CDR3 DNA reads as TGTGCCAGCATTCTTCCACAAGAGACCCAGTACTTC. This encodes CASILPQETQYF.

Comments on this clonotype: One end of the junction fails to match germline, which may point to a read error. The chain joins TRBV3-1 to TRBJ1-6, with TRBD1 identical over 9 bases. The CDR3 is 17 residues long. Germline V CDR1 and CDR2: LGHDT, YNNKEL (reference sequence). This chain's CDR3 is CAGSQGTGSSYNSPLHF. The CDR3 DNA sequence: TGTGCCGGCAGCCAAGGGACAGGGTCTTCCTATAATTCACCCCTCCACTTT.

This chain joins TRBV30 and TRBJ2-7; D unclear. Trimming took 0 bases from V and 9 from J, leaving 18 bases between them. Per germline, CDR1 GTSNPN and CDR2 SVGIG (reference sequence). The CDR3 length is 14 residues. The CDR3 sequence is CAWSVIRQTYRQYF. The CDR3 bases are TGTGCCTGGAGTGTGATCAGGCAAACCTACAGGCAGTACTTC.

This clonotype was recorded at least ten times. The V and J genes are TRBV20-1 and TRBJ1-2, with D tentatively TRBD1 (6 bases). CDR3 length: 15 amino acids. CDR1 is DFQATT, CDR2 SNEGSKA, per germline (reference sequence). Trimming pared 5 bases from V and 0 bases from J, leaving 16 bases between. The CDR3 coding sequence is TGCAGTGCTCCTCGAGCAGGGGTGTCTAACTATGGCTACACCTTC. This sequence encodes CSAPRAGVSNYGYTF.

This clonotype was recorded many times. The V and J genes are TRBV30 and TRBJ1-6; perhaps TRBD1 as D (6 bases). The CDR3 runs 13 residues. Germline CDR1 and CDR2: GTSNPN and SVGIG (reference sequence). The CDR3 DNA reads TGTGGAGGAAGACAGGAATATAATTCACCCCTCCACTTT. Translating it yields CGGRQEYNSPLHF.

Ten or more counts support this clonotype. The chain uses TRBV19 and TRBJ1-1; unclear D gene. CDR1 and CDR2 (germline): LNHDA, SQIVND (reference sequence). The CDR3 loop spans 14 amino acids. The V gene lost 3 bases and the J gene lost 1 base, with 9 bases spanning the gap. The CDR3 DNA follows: TGTGCCAGTAGTATTACGTTTAAGAACACTGAAGCTTTCTTT. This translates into CASSITFKNTEAFF.

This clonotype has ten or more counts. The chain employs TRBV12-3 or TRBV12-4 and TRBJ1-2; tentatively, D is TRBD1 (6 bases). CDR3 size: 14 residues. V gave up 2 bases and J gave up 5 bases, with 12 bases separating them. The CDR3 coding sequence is TGTGCCAGCAGTTTACCGGGGGGCGGTTATGGCTACACCTTC. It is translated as CASSLPGGGYGYTF.

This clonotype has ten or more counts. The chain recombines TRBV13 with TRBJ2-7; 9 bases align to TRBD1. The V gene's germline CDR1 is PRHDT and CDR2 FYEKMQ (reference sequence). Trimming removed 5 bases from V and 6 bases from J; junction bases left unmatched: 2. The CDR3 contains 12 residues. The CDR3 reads CASSEDRGEQYF. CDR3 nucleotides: TGTGCCAGCAGCGAGGACAGGGGCGAGCAGTACTTC.

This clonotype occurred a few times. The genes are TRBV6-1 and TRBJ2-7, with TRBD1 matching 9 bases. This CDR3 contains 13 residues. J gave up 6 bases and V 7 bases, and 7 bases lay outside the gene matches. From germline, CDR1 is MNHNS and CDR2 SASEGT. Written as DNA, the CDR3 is TGTGCCAGCATGGGGACAGGGCCAGGCGAGCAGTACTTC. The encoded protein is CASMGTGPGEQYF.

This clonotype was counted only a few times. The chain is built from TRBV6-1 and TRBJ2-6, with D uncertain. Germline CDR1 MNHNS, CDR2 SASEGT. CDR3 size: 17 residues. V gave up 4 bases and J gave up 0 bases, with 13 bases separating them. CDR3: CASSGQPVHSGANVLTF. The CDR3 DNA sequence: TGTGCCAGCAGTGGCCAACCGGTCCACTCTGGGGCCAACGTCCTGACTTTC.